A single sample gave rise to the 20 T cell receptor beta chains below, sequenced in a study of T cells in narcolepsy. Repertoires were generated with immunoSEQ multiplex PCR, while TCRdb's copy carries only in-frame clones and drops some. The sample lists some 32,000 clones, 78% occurring once. The sequencing sample was made of CD45RA- memory CD4+ T cells from PBMCs. These receptors were obtained from a human donor with narcolepsy.

The chain is built from TRBV11-3 and TRBJ2-3; 8 nucleotides align to TRBD2. The trim removed 1 base at V and 1 base at J, leaving 1 base unmatched. CDR1 is SGHNT and CDR2 is YENEEA in the germline V gene. The CDR3 covers 15 residues. CDR3 loop: CASSLGAGGTDTQYF. CDR3 nucleotides: TGTGCCAGCAGCTTAGGAGCGGGGGGCACAGATACGCAGTATTTT.

This chain uses TRBV19 with TRBJ2-4, with TRBD2 matching 11 bases. CDR1 is LNHDA, CDR2 SQIVND, per germline (reference sequence). The CDR3 is 21 residues long. V dropped 5 bases and J dropped 0; count of bases not matched to a gene: 18. For the CDR3, the DNA is TGTGCCAGTAGTCCCCGTTCGCGCTCGGGACTAGCGGATCTAGCCAAAAACATTCAGTACTTC. Its protein product is CASSPRSRSGLADLAKNIQYF. The whole variable domain, remainder taken from reference TRBV19 and TRBJ2-4, is DGGITQSPKYLFRKEGQNVTLSCEQNLNHDAMYWYRQDPGQGLRLIYYSQIVNDFQKGDIAEGYSVSREKKESFPLTVTSAQKNPTAFYLCASSPRSRSGLADLAKNIQYFGAGTRLSVL.

This clone occurred once. The genes are TRBV6-1 and TRBJ2-5, with D possibly matching TRBD2 (6 bases). The DNA matches TRBJ2-7 better at its end, which makes the J call doubtful. Germline assignment: CDR1 MNHNS and CDR2 SASEGT. The CDR3 loop spans 13 amino acids. CDR3 nucleotide sequence: TGTGCCAGCAGTACCGGGAGCTCCTACGAGCAGTACTTC. Translation gives CASSTGSSYEQYF.

The CDR3 sequence: CASSQQGTGNTIYF. DNA of the CDR3: TGTGCCAGCAGTCAGCAGGGTACTGGAAACACCATATATTTT. The chain uses TRBV6-1 and TRBJ1-3; D is perhaps TRBD1 (5 bases). This CDR3 is built from 14 residues. CDR1 MNHNS and CDR2 SASEGT come from the germline V gene. V was cut by 5 bases and J by 2 bases, with 10 bases left in between.

The V gene is TRBV19, the J gene TRBJ2-2; unclear D gene. The CDR3 is made up of 18 amino acids. Deletions cut 3 bases from V and 6 bases from J, with 23 bases between. The germline V gene encodes CDR1 LNHDA and CDR2 SQIVND (reference sequence). The CDR3 DNA reads as TGTGCCAGTAGTATCTATTCACGTAACACAGCAGTCGCCGGGGAGCTGTTTTTT. Translating it yields CASSIYSRNTAVAGELFF. Drawing the rest from reference TRBV19 and TRBJ2-2, the complete variable domain is DGGITQSPKYLFRKEGQNVTLSCEQNLNHDAMYWYRQDPGQGLRLIYYSQIVNDFQKGDIAEGYSVSREKKESFPLTVTSAQKNPTAFYLCASSIYSRNTAVAGELFFGEGSRLTVL.

The chain uses TRBV7-8 and TRBJ1-1; 8 bases agree with TRBD1. Germline trimming cut 7 bases from V and 2 bases from J; bases unmatched to any gene: 9. Germline assignment: CDR1 SGHVS and CDR2 FQNEAQ. This CDR3 has 15 amino acids. The CDR3: CASNRGQGLNTEAFF. The CDR3 DNA reads TGTGCCAGCAACCGTGGACAGGGATTAAACACTGAAGCTTTCTTT.

V and J are TRBV19 and TRBJ2-3, with a weak D call TRBD1 (5 bases). The CDR3 contains 17 residues. In germline, CDR1 is LNHDA, CDR2 SQIVND (reference sequence). V was cut by 3 bases and J by 1 base, with 17 bases left in between. The CDR3 bases are TGTGCCAGTAGTATTAGGTTGGTACAGGCTGGCACAGATACGCAGTATTTT. Translated, it gives CASSIRLVQAGTDTQYF.

The DNA for the CDR3 is TGTGCCAGCAGCTTAGATGGTCGAGACACTGAAGCTTTCTTT. It specifies CASSLDGRDTEAFF. This chain connects TRBV11-3 to TRBJ1-1; D is undetermined. The germline V gene encodes CDR1 SGHNT and CDR2 YENEEA. This CDR3 has 14 residues. Trimming removed 0 bases from V and 3 bases from J, with 8 bases in between.

This chain uses TRBV5-5 with TRBJ2-4; D is tentatively TRBD1 or TRBD2 (5 bases each). Germline CDR1 is SGHKS and CDR2 is YYEKEE (reference sequence). V shed 1 base and J shed 1 base, with 12 bases lying between them. CDR3 length: 16 residues. DNA for the CDR3: TGTGCCAGCAGCTTGTTGAGGGGCAAGGCCAAAAACATTCAGTACTTC. Translated, it gives CASSLLRGKAKNIQYF.

V gene TRBV10-3 combines with J gene TRBJ2-6, with TRBD1 as a possible D gene (5 bases). The germline V gene encodes CDR1 ENHRY and CDR2 SYGVKD. There are 13 residues in the CDR3. With 6 bases removed from V and 2 bases from J, the gap between germline ends came to 5 bases. The CDR3 reads CAIRTAGANVLTF. CDR3 nucleotide sequence: TGTGCCATCAGGACAGCTGGGGCCAACGTCCTGACTTTC.

CDR3 coding DNA: TGTGCCAGCAGCCGGGACGGATACTCTGGAAACACCATATATTTT. It codes for CASSRDGYSGNTIYF. The V gene is TRBV5-8, the J gene TRBJ1-3; TRBD1 is a possible D gene (5 bases). CDR1 is SGHTS and CDR2 is YDEGEE in the germline V gene. Trimming removed 4 bases from V and 0 bases from J, with 11 bases in between. The CDR3 contains 15 residues.

The chain recombines TRBV6-6 with TRBJ2-1; 11 positions match TRBD1. Per the germline V gene, CDR1 is MNHNY and CDR2 is SVGAGI (reference sequence). Unmatched junction bases numbered 9, after V lost 4 bases and J lost 7 bases. CDR3 length: 16 amino acids. In nucleotides, the CDR3 is TGTGCCAGCAGTTCGTTAGGACAGGGGGCGCGAAATGAGCAGTTCTTC. Translating gives CASSSLGQGARNEQFF.

There are a few counts of this clone. The chain combines TRBV2 with TRBJ2-7; D may be TRBD1 (6 bases). Germline V lookup: CDR1 SNHLY, CDR2 FYNNEI. Between the trimmed V and J ends, which lost 1 base and 4 bases, there was a span of 8 bases. The CDR3 is 13 amino acids. CDR3 nucleotide sequence: TGTGCCAGCAGTGAAGACAGGGAATACGAGCAGTACTTC. Protein product: CASSEDREYEQYF.

This clone occurred once. This chain links TRBV4-1 with TRBJ2-3, with TRBD2 matching 10 bases. Germline CDR1 reads MGHRA; CDR2 reads YSYEKL. The CDR3 consists of 16 residues. Germline trimming cut 4 bases from V and 4 bases from J; bases unmatched to any gene: 8. CDR3 in amino acids: CASSPNPGLAADTQYF. CDR3 coding DNA: TGCGCCAGCAGCCCAAACCCCGGACTAGCGGCAGATACGCAGTATTTT.

The CDR3 sequence: CASSEPIGGGEQYF. CDR3 nucleotide sequence: TGTGCCAGCAGTGAACCAATCGGAGGCGGCGAGCAGTACTTC. The chain has TRBV6-1 and TRBJ2-7; weak D call: TRBD2 (5 bases). Trimming pared 2 bases from V and 6 bases from J, leaving 14 bases between. Germline CDR1 is MNHNS and CDR2 is SASEGT. The CDR3 spans 14 residues.

This clone has only a few counts. The CDR3 is CASSRDESQYF. The CDR3 coding sequence is TGTGCCAGCTCACGGGATGAATCTCAGTACTTC. V usage is TRBV18 and J usage is TRBJ2-7; no firm D call. Trimming shortened V by 4 bases and J by 10 bases, and 11 bases separated the two germline ends. The CDR3 sequence is 11 residues long. The V gene's germline CDR1 is KGHSH and CDR2 LQKENI.

The genes are TRBV6-5 and TRBJ1-2; 7 bases match TRBD1. The CDR3 sequence is 13 residues long. V trimming: 4 bases; J trimming: 2 bases; junction bases outside the gene matches: 1. Germline lookup yields CDR1 MNHEY and CDR2 SVGAGI. The CDR3 spells CASSSTGNYGYTF. CDR3 coding DNA: TGTGCCAGCAGTTCGACAGGGAACTATGGCTACACCTTC.

The V call is TRBV7-5, the J call TRBJ1-1. TRBV7-5 constitutes a pseudogene. This CDR3 contains 15 residues. The CDR3 is CARSLAAGLDTEAFF. Here the CDR3 DNA reads TGTGCCAGAAGCTTAGCGGCCGGGTTGGACACTGAAGCTTTCTTT.

For the CDR3, the DNA is TGTGCCAGCAGCCTCACAGGGGACTTTTCCTACGAGCAGTACTTC. Its protein is CASSLTGDFSYEQYF. The chain combines TRBV5-5 with TRBJ2-7; D might be TRBD1 (7 bases). V was shortened by 4 bases and J by 1 base, with 15 bases between the two germline ends. CDR3 length: 15 amino acids. Germline CDR1 and CDR2: SGHKS and YYEKEE (reference sequence).

V is TRBV19 and J is TRBJ2-7; D gene ambiguous. This CDR3 spans 14 amino acids. With 1 base removed from V and 1 base from J, the gap between germline ends came to 8 bases. The V gene's germline CDR1 is LNHDA and CDR2 SQIVND (reference sequence). CDR3 coding DNA: TGTGCCAGTAGTATAGTCCCTGGTTCCTACGAGCAGTACTTC. This encodes CASSIVPGSYEQYF.